The source of this T cell receptor (beta chain) is a study of post-analysis software for immune sequencing data. Study findings and constraints: Those with multiple sclerosis, the patient group, showed significantly lower normalized Chao1 diversity than controls. Included in a set of about 5 TRBV segments more frequent in patients than controls were TRBV5-6, TRBV5-1 and TRBV20-1. Samples from one preparation batch, clustered by F measure, grouped strongly together.

This clonotype occurred a few times. The antigen remains unidentified. The ends lost 7 bases at V and 11 bases at J; junction bases unmatched: 17. CDR3 length: 15 residues. Unique molecular identifiers were present in the TCR beta cDNA libraries. TCRdb passed the PCR reads through MiXCR, listing each CDR3 protein once. The sample comprises approximately 360,000 distinct CDR3 sequences, approximately 38% of which are singletons, and roughly 12% rests with the top ten. The chain recombines TRBV12-3 or TRBV12-4 with TRBJ2-5; 9 positions match TRBD1. Source material: blood. The receptor was derived from a girl between 10 and 17 years old with multiple sclerosis. The CDR3 region has the DNA TGTGCCAGCACCTCAGAGGGACAGGGTATTATGGAGCAGTACTTC. It yields the protein CASTSEGQGIMEQYF.